One sample yielded the 20 T cell receptor beta chains listed below, sequenced in a study of shared clonotypes between healthy human individuals. The data were produced by immunoSEQ multiplex PCR, yet TCRdb's version contains in-frame clones alone and is incomplete. The table records about 600,000 clones, about 97% of them present only once. Material for sequencing was naive CD4+ T cells sorted from blood. Sample subset: CD45RA+ positively selected. The receptors derive from a woman aged 25 to 39 in good health.

Only one count was recorded for this clone. The chain uses TRBV11-2 and TRBJ1-2; TRBD1 might be the D (6 bases). The CDR3 sequence is 14 residues long. Trimming pared 1 base from V and 4 bases from J, leaving 10 bases between. From germline, CDR1 is SGHAT and CDR2 FQNNGV. The CDR3 bases are TGTGCCAGCAGCTTAGTAGGGGACATCTATGGCTACACCTTC. Translating it yields CASSLVGDIYGYTF.

The chain is built from TRBV5-4 and TRBJ1-2; no reliable D call. Trimming left V 0 bases short and J 4 bases short, with 13 bases between. The CDR3 has 15 residues. Looked up from germline, CDR1 is SGHNT and CDR2 is YYREEE (reference sequence). The CDR3 reads CASSLAGIRTYGYTF. For the CDR3, the DNA is TGTGCCAGCAGCTTGGCTGGCATCCGGACCTATGGCTACACCTTC.

This clone was counted a single time. The rearrangement joins TRBV13 to TRBJ1-2; D gene uncertain. The CDR3 runs to 12 residues. Between the trimmed V and J ends, which lost 0 bases and 14 bases, there was a span of 13 bases. Germline V CDR1 and CDR2: PRHDT, FYEKMQ (reference sequence). CDR3 nucleotides: TGTGCCAGCAGCTTAGGCGGGCCTCGAGGAACCTTC. Its protein product is CASSLGGPRGTF.

The chain is built from TRBV19 and TRBJ1-5; 9 nucleotides line up with TRBD1. CDR3 length equals 15 residues. Germline-derived CDR1 and CDR2 are LNHDA and SQIVND (reference sequence). Trimming took 3 bases from V and 7 from J; bases not matched to a gene: 7. The CDR3 sequence: CASSMGTGRDQPQHF. The CDR3 bases are TGTGCCAGTAGTATGGGGACAGGGCGCGACCAGCCCCAGCATTTT.

This clone was seen once. The chain has TRBV23-1 and TRBJ2-7; D gene unclear. TRBV23-1 is recorded as an ORF, its role being uncertain. The CDR3 length is 12 residues. Trimming removed 2 bases from V and 0 bases from J, with 2 bases in between. DNA of the CDR3: TGCGCCAGCAGTCAAGGCTCCTACGAGCAGTACTTC. It codes for CASSQGSYEQYF.

V and J are TRBV19 and TRBJ2-1, with D tentatively TRBD2 (6 bases). Per the germline V gene, CDR1 is LNHDA and CDR2 is SQIVND (reference sequence). The ends were cut back, 7 bases at V and 5 bases at J, with 21 bases in the middle. The CDR3 is 16 residues long. The CDR3 DNA sequence: TGTGCCAGTACCCTCTCGAAATGGCCGGGGGACAATGAGCAGTTCTTC. Amino acids: CASTLSKWPGDNEQFF.

This clone came up once. This chain links TRBV6-1 with TRBJ2-7, with D perhaps TRBD1 or TRBD2 (6 bases each). The CDR3 covers 15 residues. Germline-derived CDR1 and CDR2 are MNHNS and SASEGT. Trimming left V 4 bases short and J 2 bases short, with 15 bases between. CDR3 coding DNA: TGTGCCAGCAGTGGTTGGGGGGACACCACCTACGAGCAGTACTTC. Encoded protein: CASSGWGDTTYEQYF.

This chain joins TRBV5-4 and TRBJ2-2; 10 bases are shared with TRBD1. This CDR3 has 18 residues. The germline gives CDR1 SGHNT, CDR2 YYREEE (reference sequence). V lost 4 bases to trimming and J lost 4 bases; unmatched junction nucleotides: 13. This chain's CDR3 is CASSRGPTGGATTGELFF. CDR3 DNA sequence: TGTGCCAGCAGCCGCGGCCCGACAGGGGGCGCGACCACCGGGGAGCTGTTTTTT.

This rearrangement joins TRBV19 to TRBJ2-7; no clear D gene. This CDR3 has 12 residues. V shed 6 bases and J shed 2 bases, with 8 bases lying between them. Germline assignment: CDR1 LNHDA and CDR2 SQIVND (reference sequence). CDR3 amino acids: CASSPGTYEQYF. CDR3 bases: TGTGCCAGTAGCCCTGGAACCTACGAGCAGTACTTC.

The chain employs TRBV27 and TRBJ2-3, with D hard to call. The CDR3 spans 14 residues. Germline CDR1 and CDR2: MNHEY and SMNVEV (reference sequence). The V end lost 0 bases, the J end lost 4 bases, and 8 bases lay between the germline ends. The CDR3 loop is CASSLSRVADTQYF. As DNA, the CDR3 is TGTGCCAGCAGTTTATCTCGGGTGGCAGATACGCAGTATTTT.

The chain employs TRBV5-8 and TRBJ2-1; no definite D call. V was shortened by 2 bases and J by 0 bases, with 9 bases between the two germline ends. The CDR3 totals 15 residues. Germline-derived CDR1 and CDR2 are SGHTS and YDEGEE. CDR3 sequence (DNA): TGTGCCAGCAGCTTCAGACGCAGCTCCTACAATGAGCAGTTCTTC. This encodes CASSFRRSSYNEQFF.

V and J are TRBV11-2 and TRBJ2-7; tentative D call: TRBD2 (5 bases). The CDR3 totals 17 residues. The germline V gene has CDR1 SGHAT and CDR2 FQNNGV. Deletions cut 2 bases from V and 0 bases from J, with 17 bases between. Here the CDR3 reads CASSLRVGRRNSYEQYF. The CDR3 coding sequence is TGTGCCAGCAGCTTAAGGGTCGGAAGGAGGAACTCCTACGAGCAGTACTTC.

The chain uses TRBV28 and TRBJ2-1; 14 bases fit TRBD2. This CDR3 is 17 amino acids long. After removal of 5 bases from V and 3 bases from J, the junction contained 6 bases not matched to a gene. Per the germline V gene, CDR1 is MDHEN and CDR2 is SYDVKM. DNA of the CDR3: TGTGCCAGCAGTCCCGGGGGACTAGCGGGGGTCTACAATGAGCAGTTCTTC. It translates to CASSPGGLAGVYNEQFF.

J is TRBJ2-7 and V is TRBV28; D is unclear. Germline V gives CDR1 MDHEN, CDR2 SYDVKM. The V end lost 2 bases, the J end lost 1 base, and 9 bases lay between the germline ends. CDR3 length: 14 amino acids. This CDR3 reads CASSLVPMSYEQYF. The CDR3 DNA follows: TGTGCCAGCAGTTTAGTACCTATGTCCTACGAGCAGTACTTC.

The V and J genes are TRBV5-1 and TRBJ1-2; D unresolved. CDR3 length: 15 amino acids. Germline lookup yields CDR1 SGHRS and CDR2 YFSETQ. Trimming removed 0 bases at V and 0 bases at J, with 9 bases between. Written as DNA, the CDR3 is TGCGCCAGCAGCTTGGAAGGTCTGCCTAACTATGGCTACACCTTC. As protein: CASSLEGLPNYGYTF.

V usage is TRBV28 and J usage is TRBJ1-2; D uncertain. The CDR3 consists of 11 residues. Trimming cost V 6 bases and J 7 bases, with 9 bases left between them. Germline-derived CDR1 and CDR2 are MDHEN and SYDVKM. The CDR3 sequence is CASSSRSGYTF. DNA for the CDR3: TGTGCCAGCAGCTCCCGGTCTGGCTACACCTTC.

The gene calls are TRBV5-1 and TRBJ2-1; no definite D call. V lost 3 bases to trimming and J lost 5 bases, with 6 bases between them. This CDR3 is built from 12 residues. Germline CDR1 is SGHRS and CDR2 is YFSETQ. CDR3 amino acids: CASSSFDNEQFF. The CDR3 DNA reads TGCGCCAGCAGCTCCTTCGACAATGAGCAGTTCTTC.

The chain uses TRBV2 and TRBJ1-6; no definite D call. Germline V gene sequence: CDR1 SNHLY, CDR2 FYNNEI. This CDR3 is 12 amino acids long. The germline V and J ends were trimmed by 6 bases and 7 bases, with 7 bases remaining between them. CDR3 sequence: CASRLLNSPLHF. For the CDR3, the DNA is TGTGCCAGCAGACTGTTAAATTCACCCCTCCACTTT.

The J gene is TRBJ2-3, the V gene TRBV7-6; TRBD1 aligns across 9 bases. The CDR3 is 17 amino acids. CDR1 SGHVS and CDR2 FNYEAQ come from the germline V gene. With 5 bases clipped from V and 3 bases from J, the junction kept 12 bases outside the gene matches. The CDR3 sequence: CASSARPGQGPTDTQYF. The CDR3 DNA sequence: TGTGCCAGCAGCGCACGACCGGGACAGGGTCCTACAGATACGCAGTATTTT.

V is TRBV5-1 and J is TRBJ2-7; D possibly uses TRBD1 or TRBD2 (5 bases each). CDR3 length: 15 amino acids. The germline V gene has CDR1 SGHRS and CDR2 YFSETQ. The V gene lost 0 bases and the J gene lost 0 bases, with 10 bases spanning the gap. The CDR3 here is CASSLGDGHSYEQYF. CDR3 DNA: TGCGCCAGCAGCTTGGGGGACGGCCACTCCTACGAGCAGTACTTC.